The clone carrying this T cell receptor (beta chain) was observed at least ten times. Mismatch with germline at one junction end may stem from a read error. There were TCR beta CDR3 regions amplified from RNA transcripts. HTBI primers were the set used in a first-round RT-PCR of the TCR CDR3. TCRdb used MiXCR to reprocess the multiplex PCR reads, holding one entry per CDR3 protein. Of approximately 720,000 distinct CDR3 sequences in the sample, roughly a sixth were seen once. CDR1 is SSHAT, CDR2 FNYEAQ, per germline (reference sequence). The CDR3 is 15 residues long. These data belong to a study of T cells in Graves' hyperthyroidism and ophthalmopathy.

The chain combines TRBV7-7 with TRBJ1-3; D possibly corresponds to TRBD1 (5 bases). The sequencing sample was made of blood. This receptor was identified in a woman between 45 and 60 years old with Graves' hyperthyroidism that later progressed to Graves' ophthalmopathy. CDR3 sequence reads: CASSPGTNSGNTIYF. Here the CDR3 DNA reads TGTGCTAGCAGCCCGGGGACGAACTCTGGAAACACCATATATTTT. The full variable domain, with the rest looked up from reference TRBV7-7 and TRBJ1-3, is GAGVSQSPRYKVTKRGQDVTLRCDPISSHATLYWYQQALGQGPEFLTYFNYEAQPDKSGLPSDRFSAERPEGSISTLTIQRTEQRDSAMYRCASSPGTNSGNTIYFGEGSWLTVV.